This T cell receptor (beta chain) appears in the sequencing data of a study of blood T cells in healthy people across ages. General study results and limits: Calculation of diversity from one million T cells yielded estimates considered to be underestimates. Naive T cell percentage by flow cytometry tracked strongly with beta diversity.

A note on this clonotype: Its antigen is not known.

Germline CDR1 MNHEY, CDR2 SMNVEV (reference sequence). Trimming shortened V by 6 bases and J by 5 bases, and 17 bases separated the two germline ends. The CDR3 spans 14 residues. Primers used in a second PCR of about 6 to 11 cycles were a sample-barcoded 5' primer and a J-beta primer mix. Every single cDNA molecule received a tag from a template-switch adaptor with 12 random nucleotides. Using its own MiXCR run on the 5' RACE reads, TCRdb lists one record per CDR3 protein. The sample has 750,000 to 850,000 distinct CDR3 sequences; roughly 25% are singletons. This sample was also put to use in a study of T cells of mothers and their children. Per that study: Donation came from three healthy Caucasian mothers together with their six children.

The sequenced material came from blood. The origin of this receptor is a boy aged 5-17 years in good health. The V call is TRBV27, the J call TRBJ2-7, with D possibly matching TRBD1 (7 bases). In DNA, the CDR3 is TGTGCCAGCAGACGACTAGGGGGCTTGAACGAGCAGTACTTC. This codes for CASRRLGGLNEQYF.